These 9 T cell receptor beta chains were all obtained from the same sample, sequenced in a study of cytomegalovirus exposure and HLA in healthy donors. The study ran its PCR with 60 Vbeta and 13 Jbeta primers. Sequencing used immunoSEQ multiplex PCR; TCRdb keeps in-frame clones, though not all of them. This sample has about 120,000 clones; around 63% occur once, and the top ten carry more than 8%. What was sequenced was PBMCs. Receptors were obtained from a man aged 35-49 years in good health and CMV-seropositive.

With respect to this clone: A far larger clone differs by one base, so this is likely a read error. At the DNA level, this CDR3 is encoded by other sequences in the same sample as well. This rearrangement joins TRBV5-1 to TRBJ1-2; 7 bases are a match to TRBD1. The germline CDR1 and CDR2 sequences are SGHRS and YFSETQ. This CDR3 contains 13 residues. V was clipped by 4 bases and J by 5 bases; unmatched bases: 5. The CDR3 reads CASSPDRVYGYTF. CDR3 DNA: TGCGCCAGCAGCCCTGACAGGGTGTATGGCTACACCTTC.

The chain couples TRBV7-2 to TRBJ2-2, with 7 bases fitting TRBD2. The CDR3 covers 18 residues. Germline loops: CDR1 SGHTA, CDR2 FQGNSA. The trim removed 5 bases at V and 1 base at J, leaving 13 bases unmatched. This CDR3 reads CASSPTLASGGNTGELFF. CDR3 DNA: TGTGCCAGCAGCCCTACTCTAGCTTCGGGAGGGAACACCGGGGAGCTGTTTTTT.

This clone was observed a few times. The gene calls are TRBV6-6 and TRBJ1-2; 8 bases are shared with TRBD1. Germline V CDR1 and CDR2: MNHNY, SVGAGI (reference sequence). The ends lost 5 bases at V and 13 bases at J; junction bases unmatched: 12. This CDR3 region has 13 residues. The CDR3 region has the DNA TGTGCCAGCAGTACCCGACAGGGGATTGGTTCCACCTTC. It translates to CASSTRQGIGSTF.

The chain is built from TRBV7-2 and TRBJ2-7, with TRBD2 identical over 8 bases. Looked up from germline, CDR1 is SGHTA and CDR2 is FQGNSA. V was pared by 2 bases and J by 3 bases, with 3 bases of the junction left unmatched. This CDR3 has 14 residues. CDR3 loop: CASSLYREGYEQYF. The CDR3 DNA is TGTGCCAGCAGCTTATATCGGGAGGGCTACGAGCAGTACTTC. The complete variable domain, with remaining parts taken from reference TRBV7-2 and TRBJ2-7, reads GAGVSQSPSNKVTEKGKDVELRCDPISGHTALYWYRQSLGQGLEFLIYFQGNSAPDKSGLPSDRFSAERTGGSVSTLTIQRTQQEDSAVYLCASSLYREGYEQYFGPGTRLTVT.

This chain connects TRBV2 to TRBJ2-1; 13 nucleotides line up with TRBD2. With 4 bases clipped from V and 4 bases from J, the junction kept 4 bases outside the gene matches. The CDR3 is 16 residues long. CDR1 is SNHLY and CDR2 is FYNNEI in the germline V gene. The CDR3 here is CASSGGGLAGYNEQFF. The CDR3 coding sequence is TGTGCCAGCAGTGGGGGGGGACTAGCGGGGTACAATGAGCAGTTCTTC. The full variable domain, rest sourced from reference TRBV2 and TRBJ2-1, is EPEVTQTPSHQVTQMGQEVILRCVPISNHLYFYWYRQILGQKVEFLVSFYNNEISEKSEIFDDQFSVERPDGSNFTLKIRSTKLEDSAMYFCASSGGGLAGYNEQFFGPGTRLTVL.

The chain has TRBV27 and TRBJ2-7, with a possible D match to TRBD2 (5 bases). Germline V gene sequence: CDR1 MNHEY, CDR2 SMNVEV (reference sequence). The CDR3 runs to 14 residues. With 8 bases removed from V and 6 bases from J, the gap between germline ends came to 20 bases. The CDR3 here is CASGRLPYSLEQYF. In DNA, the CDR3 is TGTGCCAGCGGACGACTACCCTATTCTCTCGAGCAGTACTTC.

The chain joins TRBV15 to TRBJ1-4; 7 nucleotides agree with TRBD1. The CDR3 is 17 amino acids. Germline CDR1 reads LNHNV; CDR2 reads YYDKDF (reference sequence). After removal of 2 bases from V and 0 bases from J, the junction contained 6 bases not matched to a gene. CDR3 DNA: TGTGCCACCAGCAGACCGGGACAGAGAGCAACTAATGAAAAACTGTTTTTT. Protein product: CATSRPGQRATNEKLFF.

This clone turned up a few times. The V call is TRBV18, the J call TRBJ1-1; TRBD1 aligns across 8 bases. The CDR3 covers 15 residues. CDR1 is KGHSH, CDR2 LQKENI, per germline. J lost 4 bases, V lost 5 bases, and 9 bases had no gene match. CDR3 residues: CASSSTTGESTEAFF. The DNA of the CDR3 is TGTGCCAGCTCATCCACGACAGGGGAAAGCACTGAAGCTTTCTTT.

The chain recombines TRBV6-6 with TRBJ1-1, with D perhaps TRBD1 (5 bases). Germline values: CDR1 MNHNY, CDR2 SVGAGI (reference sequence). The CDR3 consists of 14 residues. V was cut by 4 bases and J by 6 bases, with 15 bases left in between. For the CDR3, the DNA is TGTGCCAGCAGTTCACACTTGGGGCACGCTGAAGCTTTCTTT. Residues: CASSSHLGHAEAFF.